The 27 T cell receptor beta chains below were found in one sample sequenced in a study of regulatory T cells in long-lasting Graves disease (dated by TCRdb to about 2021). The intended sense of this specimen's time point label: newly diagnosed GD, antithyroid drugs for less than 3 months. For both TCR sequencing and RNA sequencing, RNA was extracted from PBMCs in TRIzol. Preparation of the library involved multiplex PCR. Sequenced on an Illumina HiSeq 4000. iRepertoire HTBI primers and Arm-PCR amplification of CDR3 regions were used to construct TCR beta libraries. Clones were called with MiXCR by TCRdb after fastp trimmed the public reads at Q25, and only in-frame beta chains were retained. Identical CDR3 proteins give one entry, which carries the most common genes and DNA. For this sample the table gives under 450,000 distinct CDR3 sequences, of which 15% to 20% were detected only once. The top ten hold just over 20% of the sample.

This same sample was also part of a study on T cells in Graves' hyperthyroidism and ophthalmopathy.

Sequenced here: peripheral blood mononuclear cells (PBMCs), sampled at new diagnosis, from a patient treated with antithyroid drugs. These receptors were obtained from a woman in her late teens or twenties with Graves disease. Donor details come from another sample of the same person, matched by shared clones.

This clonotype has ten or more counts. The chain couples TRBV9 to TRBJ2-1; perhaps TRBD1 as D (6 bases). The CDR3 has 16 residues. Per germline, CDR1 SGDLS and CDR2 YYNGEE. Trimming took 0 bases from V and 2 from J, leaving 12 bases between them. In nucleotides, the CDR3 is TGTGCCAGCAGCGTAGACCTGAGGGACACCTACAATGAGCAGTTCTTC. It yields the protein CASSVDLRDTYNEQFF.

As to this clonotype: A much larger clone lies one base from this, so it may be a read error. The rearrangement joins TRBV18 to TRBJ2-1; no definite D call. Germline CDR1 reads KGHSH; CDR2 reads LQKENI. V lost 8 bases and J lost 6, with 11 bases in between. The CDR3 extends over 12 amino acids. As DNA, the CDR3 is TGTGCCAGCCCCTCATTGGCCAATGAGCAGTTCTTC. Amino acid sequence: CASPSLANEQFF.

Many counts were recorded for this clonotype. The chain couples TRBV10-1 to TRBJ2-3, with 11 bases identical to TRBD1. The germline V gene encodes CDR1 WNHNN and CDR2 SYGVQD (reference sequence). The CDR3 sequence is 15 residues long. V lost 4 bases, J lost 11 bases, and 11 bases stayed unmatched. This CDR3 is CASSGTGGRHGGQYF. The CDR3 region has the DNA TGCGCCAGCAGTGGGACAGGGGGCCGGCACGGGGGGCAGTATTTT.

This clonotype was seen many times. In nucleotides, the CDR3 is TGTGCCAGCAGTTACGGACAGGGGGCCCTTCACAATCAGCCCCAGCATTTT. Its protein product is CASSYGQGALHNQPQHF. J is TRBJ1-5 and V is TRBV6-5, with 11 positions matching TRBD1. The CDR3 length is 17 residues. The V gene end was trimmed by 2 bases and the J gene end by 3 bases; junction bases not matched to a gene: 6. Per the germline V gene, CDR1 is MNHEY and CDR2 is SVGAGI.

This clonotype has at least ten counts. A read error may produce the germline difference seen at one junction end. The chain combines TRBV5-1 with TRBJ1-1; TRBD1 agrees at 9 bases. This CDR3 contains 16 residues. Germline V CDR1 and CDR2: SGHRS, YFSETQ. CDR3 residues: CASSLPGQGVNTEAFF. The CDR3 coding sequence is TGTGCCAGCAGCTTACCGGGACAGGGAGTGAACACTGAAGCTTTCTTT.

This clonotype occurred a few times. A single base separates this from a much larger clone, so it may be a read error. This chain connects TRBV28 to TRBJ2-5; TRBD2 is a possible D gene (5 bases). Germline V CDR1 and CDR2: MDHEN, SYDVKM. The CDR3 runs to 13 residues. The CDR3 bases are TGTGCCTGCAGTCTGGGGATAGAGGGGACCCAGTACTTC. Protein sequence: CACSLGIEGTQYF.

CDR3 coding DNA: TGTGCCAGCAGCTTAGGAGGGGGACTCGGGGAGCTGTTTTTT. Its translation: CASSLGGGLGELFF. The rearrangement joins TRBV7-8 to TRBJ2-2, with D possibly called TRBD1 or TRBD2 (6 bases each). V was trimmed by 1 base and J by 7 bases, leaving 10 bases between them. This CDR3 contains 14 residues. The germline V gene encodes CDR1 SGHVS and CDR2 FQNEAQ.

Many counts were recorded for this clonotype. The CDR3 bases are TGTGCCAGCAGGGGAGTATATAATTCACCCCTCCACTTT. Its protein is CASRGVYNSPLHF. The rearrangement uses TRBV28 and TRBJ1-6; D unresolved. Germline-derived CDR1 and CDR2 are MDHEN and SYDVKM. This CDR3 contains 13 residues. V shed 6 bases and J shed 4 bases, with 7 bases lying between them.

This chain uses TRBV7-9 with TRBJ2-3; 11 bases line up with TRBD2. Trimming removed 0 bases from V and 6 bases from J; junction bases left unmatched: 5. The CDR3 has 16 amino acids. Germline CDR1 is SEHNR and CDR2 is FQNEAQ (reference sequence). This CDR3 reads CASSLAASGGSDTQYF. CDR3 nucleotides: TGTGCCAGCAGCTTAGCAGCTAGCGGGGGGTCGGATACGCAGTATTTT. Variable domain in full (rest from reference TRBV7-9 and TRBJ2-3): DTGVSQNPRHKITKRGQNVTFRCDPISEHNRLYWYRQTLGQGPEFLTYFQNEAQLEKSRLLSDRFSAERPKGSFSTLEIQRTEQGDSAMYLCASSLAASGGSDTQYFGPGTRLTVL.

This clonotype was seen ten or more times. V usage is TRBV20-1 and J usage is TRBJ2-7; weak D call: TRBD2 (5 bases). This CDR3 comprises 14 residues. CDR1 is DFQATT, CDR2 SNEGSKA, per germline (reference sequence). V was cut by 3 bases and J by 0 bases, with 12 bases left in between. The CDR3 protein is CSARLTGSSYEQYF. CDR3 bases: TGCAGTGCTAGGTTAACGGGGTCCTCCTACGAGCAGTACTTC.

The V and J genes are TRBV19 and TRBJ1-2; possible D gene TRBD1, 5 bases. Trimming left V 10 bases short and J 7 bases short, with 16 bases between. The CDR3 has 12 amino acids. Looked up from germline, CDR1 is LNHDA and CDR2 is SQIVND (reference sequence). CDR3 coding DNA: TGTGCCATTACCGACAGCTCGAGTGGCTACACCTTC. This codes for CAITDSSSGYTF.

Comments on this clonotype: With a much larger clone just one base away, this may be a read error. The CDR3 sequence is CASSLTPGENTGEPFF. For the CDR3, the DNA is TGTGCCAGCAGCTTAACACCAGGCGAGAACACCGGGGAGCCGTTTTTT. The chain combines TRBV13 with TRBJ2-2; TRBD2 might be the D (5 bases). The CDR3 is made up of 16 amino acids. Germline lookup yields CDR1 PRHDT and CDR2 FYEKMQ (reference sequence).

This clonotype was observed many times. This chain uses TRBV28 with TRBJ1-5; the D is unclear. Germline CDR1 reads MDHEN; CDR2 reads SYDVKM. The CDR3 totals 15 residues. Trimming pared 4 bases from V and 0 bases from J, leaving 10 bases between. The CDR3 sequence: CASSSLQNSNQPQHF. In DNA form, the CDR3 reads TGTGCCAGCAGTTCCCTTCAGAATAGCAATCAGCCCCAGCATTTT. The whole variable domain, filled in from reference TRBV28 and TRBJ1-5, reads DVKVTQSSRYLVKRTGEKVFLECVQDMDHENMFWYRQDPGLGLRLIYFSYDVKMKEKGDIPEGYSVSREKKERFSLILESASTNQTSMYLCASSSLQNSNQPQHFGDGTRLSIL.

The rearrangement uses TRBV19 and TRBJ2-1; 10 nucleotides match TRBD2. In germline, CDR1 is LNHDA, CDR2 SQIVND (reference sequence). The CDR3 is 15 residues long. J lost 6 bases, V lost 3 bases, and 5 bases had no gene match. CDR3: CASSIVGLASNEQFF. DNA for the CDR3: TGTGCCAGTAGTATTGTGGGACTAGCGAGCAATGAGCAGTTCTTC.

Many counts were recorded for this clonotype. The CDR3 protein is CASSTRVDQGNYGYTF. CDR3 bases: TGCGCCAGCAGCACGCGGGTAGATCAGGGAAACTATGGCTACACCTTC. The chain combines TRBV5-1 with TRBJ1-2; D perhaps matches TRBD1 (5 bases). Deletions cut 4 bases from V and 2 bases from J, with 18 bases between. Germline assignment: CDR1 SGHRS and CDR2 YFSETQ. This CDR3 has 16 amino acids.

This clonotype was seen only a few times. The rearrangement links TRBV2 to TRBJ1-1, with unresolved D. The germline CDR1 and CDR2 sequences are SNHLY and FYNNEI. This CDR3 has 15 amino acids. V gave up 2 bases and J gave up 0 bases, with 10 bases separating them. The CDR3 DNA sequence: TGTGCCAGCAGTGAATCGGGAGACGTGAACACTGAAGCTTTCTTT. Translated: CASSESGDVNTEAFF.

The table lists this clonotype with many counts. The CDR3 nucleotides read TGTGCCTCCAACGGGGGCACTGAAGCTTTCTTT. It translates to CASNGGTEAFF. The chain carries TRBV2 and TRBJ1-1; a possible D gene is TRBD1 (5 bases). CDR1 is SNHLY, CDR2 FYNNEI, per germline. This CDR3 is built from 11 residues. The V gene lost 11 bases and the J gene lost 4 bases, with 11 bases spanning the gap.

About this clonotype: A much larger clone lies one base from this, so it may be a read error. The V gene is TRBV28, the J gene TRBJ2-1; no clear D gene. Germline CDR1 reads MDHEN; CDR2 reads SYDVKM. V shed 7 bases and J shed 0 bases, with 10 bases lying between them. The CDR3 spans 14 residues. The CDR3 region has the DNA TGTGCCAGCAATAGCTGGAGCTCCTACAATGAGCAGTTCTTC. It yields the protein CASNSWSSYNEQFF.

This clonotype has at least ten counts. This chain joins TRBV27 and TRBJ2-2; D is perhaps TRBD1 or TRBD2 (5 bases each). CDR1 MNHEY and CDR2 SMNVEV come from the germline V gene (reference sequence). Trimming pared 6 bases from V and 0 bases from J, leaving 14 bases between. The CDR3 runs to 16 residues. Written as DNA, the CDR3 is TGTGCCAGCAGAATACTGGGACCTGCGAACACCGGGGAGCTGTTTTTT. It encodes CASRILGPANTGELFF.

V gene TRBV19 combines with J gene TRBJ1-1; maybe TRBD1 (5 bases). CDR3 length: 16 amino acids. V lost 4 bases to trimming and J lost 0 bases, with 15 bases between them. In germline, CDR1 is LNHDA, CDR2 SQIVND (reference sequence). CDR3 amino acids: CASSTFKGRLNTEAFF. The DNA of the CDR3 is TGTGCCAGTAGTACCTTCAAGGGACGGTTGAACACTGAAGCTTTCTTT. Supplemented by reference TRBV19 and TRBJ1-1, the full variable domain reads DGGITQSPKYLFRKEGQNVTLSCEQNLNHDAMYWYRQDPGQGLRLIYYSQIVNDFQKGDIAEGYSVSREKKESFPLTVTSAQKNPTAFYLCASSTFKGRLNTEAFFGQGTRLTVV.

The rearrangement links TRBV9 to TRBJ1-5; 10 bases are a match to TRBD1. The CDR3 loop spans 16 amino acids. V trimming: 4 bases; J trimming: 7 bases; junction bases outside the gene matches: 11. Germline V gene lookup returns CDR1 SGDLS and CDR2 YYNGEE. In DNA, the CDR3 is TGTGCCAGCAGCCCTGGACCCGGGACAGGGGCGCAGCCCCAGCATTTT. It yields the protein CASSPGPGTGAQPQHF.

This clonotype occurred many times. The CDR3 region has the DNA TGCGCCAGCAGCTTGTTTTCCAGCACAGATACGCAGTATTTT. Its protein product is CASSLFSSTDTQYF. This sequence joins TRBV5-1 and TRBJ2-3; D gene ambiguous. This CDR3 has 14 residues. Germline values: CDR1 SGHRS, CDR2 YFSETQ. V was shortened by 1 base and J by 0 bases, with 6 bases between the two germline ends.

The V and J genes are TRBV25-1 and TRBJ1-4; D gene uncertain. The CDR3 spans 14 residues. Trimming removed 8 bases from V and 8 bases from J, with 18 bases in between. Germline values: CDR1 MGHDK, CDR2 SYGVNS. DNA for the CDR3: TGTGCCAGCTTGTCCCCCGACGGTCAAGAAAAACTGTTTTTT. Protein sequence: CASLSPDGQEKLFF.

Turning to this clonotype: This may stem from a read error, because a much larger clone lies one nucleotide away. The DNA for the CDR3 is TGTGCCAGCAGCCTGGTAATTGGACAGCTCACTCAAGAGACCCAGTACTTC. Residues: CASSLVIGQLTQETQYF. The chain is built from TRBV3-1 and TRBJ2-5; D may be TRBD1 (6 bases). With 4 bases removed from V and 2 bases from J, the gap between germline ends came to 20 bases. CDR1 LGHDT and CDR2 YNNKEL come from the germline V gene (reference sequence). There are 17 residues in the CDR3.

The chain couples TRBV4-1 to TRBJ2-3; D is unresolved. V was trimmed by 3 bases and J by 1 base, leaving 17 bases between them. Per the germline V gene, CDR1 is MGHRA and CDR2 is YSYEKL. This CDR3 region has 17 residues. The CDR3 DNA is TGCGCCAGCAGCCACATTGGCGTTACAATTCGCACAGATACGCAGTATTTT. Its translation: CASSHIGVTIRTDTQYF.

The table lists this clonotype with many counts. The gene calls are TRBV3-1 and TRBJ2-4; 7 bases are a match to TRBD2. Germline V gene lookup returns CDR1 LGHDT and CDR2 YNNKEL (reference sequence). Unmatched junction bases numbered 4, after V lost 4 bases and J lost 7 bases. This CDR3 spans 13 amino acids. This chain's CDR3 is CASSLGGVNIQYF. The CDR3 DNA reads TGTGCCAGCAGCCTTGGGGGGGTCAACATTCAGTACTTC.

This chain connects TRBV7-2 to TRBJ2-2; D remains ambiguous. The CDR3 runs to 14 residues. V lost 3 bases and J lost 2, with 7 bases in between. Per the germline V gene, CDR1 is SGHTA and CDR2 is FQGNSA. This CDR3 is CASSFRTNTGELFF. The CDR3 region has the DNA TGTGCCAGCAGCTTCCGAACCAACACCGGGGAGCTGTTTTTT.